The T cell receptor (beta chain) under discussion was sequenced for a study of shared clonotypes between healthy human individuals. General observations from the study: Clonotype sharing among donors, it was expected, would be affected by sequencing depth. Even with large depth, rarefaction showed that sorted-subset sequencing was incomplete.

For this clone: Its target is unknown.

The CDR3 is 12 residues long. CDR1 is SNHLY, CDR2 FYNNEI, per germline. The V segment lost 7 bases and the J segment 12 bases; nucleotides outside the gene matches: 6. Approximately 30,000 T cell genomes (about 210 ng DNA) went into each sorted-subset replicate. Sequencing used immunoSEQ multiplex PCR; TCRdb keeps in-frame clones, though not all of them. Seen here are approximately 2.5 million clones, more than 80% observed once, and the top ten hold 0.14%. The V and J genes are TRBV2 and TRBJ1-6; 7 nucleotides align to TRBD1. Sample: naive CD4+ T cells sorted from blood. Subset described: CD45RA+ positively selected. The origin of this receptor is a man younger than 30 in good health. DNA of the CDR3: TGTGCCAGCAAGAACCGGGACAGACCCCTCCACTTT. The encoded protein is CASKNRDRPLHF.